This T cell receptor (beta chain) was sequenced during a study of regulatory T cells in long-lasting Graves disease. Study results and limitations: Among samples with persistent disease, TRBV28, TRBJ1-2 and TRBJ2-5 were favored. Lower TCR diversity characterized persistent Graves' patients relative to newly diagnosed patients. More public clonotypes were shared by persistent patients (about 2,700) than by new patients (approximately 1,000).

This clonotype has at least ten counts. Its antigen remains unidentified. CDR3 regions were amplified by Arm-PCR using iRepertoire HTBI primers to build TCR beta libraries. TCRdb fed the multiplex PCR reads into MiXCR, producing one record per CDR3 protein. The sample has hundreds of thousands of distinct CDR3 sequences; more than 15% are singletons. Time point here: newly diagnosed GD, antithyroid drugs for less than 3 months. The TCR library was made from RNA extracted from PBMCs. CDR3 size: 12 residues. Germline-derived CDR1 and CDR2 are GTSNPN and SVGIG (reference sequence). Trimming stripped 5 bases from V and 7 bases from J, with 12 bases between. This sample also belongs to another study, concerning T cells in Graves' hyperthyroidism and ophthalmopathy. That paper notes: A model using 13 V-J features told ophthalmopathy apart from stable hyperthyroidism.

The chain recombines TRBV30 with TRBJ2-1; tentative D call: TRBD1 (5 bases). This clonotype originated in a man aged 18 to 30 with Graves disease. Material: peripheral blood mononuclear cells (PBMCs), obtained at new diagnosis, from a patient treated with antithyroid drugs. CDR3 nucleotides: TGTGCCTGGGTTCAGGGTTTGAATGAGCAGTTCTTC. It is translated as CAWVQGLNEQFF.